One TCR beta chain is described in this entry. The antigen is undetermined. The data are from a study of tumor-infiltrating lymphocytes in localized non-small cell lung cancer. Notes on the study in general: Immunotypes IM1 and IM2 had similar TCR-derived T-cell fractions.

Sequencing used immunoSEQ multiplex PCR; TCRdb keeps in-frame clones, though not all of them. Of tens of thousands of clones listed, around two thirds are singletons. The V gene's germline CDR1 is MGHRA and CDR2 YSYEKL. Trimming pared 1 base from V and 0 bases from J, leaving 9 bases between. This CDR3 comprises 15 residues. The chain is built from TRBV4-1 and TRBJ1-2; D gene uncertain. This receptor was identified in a human donor with non-small cell lung cancer. Source material: lung tumor tissue. For the CDR3, the DNA is TGCGCCAGCAGCCAAGTTGGAAAACCTAACTATGGCTACACCTTC. It encodes CASSQVGKPNYGYTF.